The present TCR beta chain was sequenced within a study of T cells after yellow fever vaccination. The study, taken as a whole, reports: Clones that expanded after primary vaccination mostly reappeared after the booster (roughly 96% CD4, 70% to 90% CD8). Abundant bulk-derived clonotypes could contaminate FACS-sorted repertoires.

V lost 1 base, J lost 2 bases, and 6 bases lay in between. This CDR3 has 13 amino acids. Germline values: CDR1 SGHDT, CDR2 YYEEEE. Template switching by 5'RACE produced TCR cDNA, adding a universal primer site and UMIs. Each CDR3 protein is one row after TCRdb ran MiXCR on the 5' RACE reads. The sample yields 150,000 to 200,000 distinct CDR3 sequences, almost 7% seen once. This clonotype has a count of ten or more. Its target is not known. The material was CD4+ T cells sorted from PBMCs, obtained 5 days after the first yellow fever vaccination. V gene TRBV5-6 combines with J gene TRBJ1-1, with D hard to call. The receptor's source is a young man who received the YFV17D yellow fever vaccine. CDR3 sequence (DNA): TGTGCCAGCAGCTTGCGACGAAACACTGAAGCTTTCTTT. Encoded protein: CASSLRRNTEAFF.